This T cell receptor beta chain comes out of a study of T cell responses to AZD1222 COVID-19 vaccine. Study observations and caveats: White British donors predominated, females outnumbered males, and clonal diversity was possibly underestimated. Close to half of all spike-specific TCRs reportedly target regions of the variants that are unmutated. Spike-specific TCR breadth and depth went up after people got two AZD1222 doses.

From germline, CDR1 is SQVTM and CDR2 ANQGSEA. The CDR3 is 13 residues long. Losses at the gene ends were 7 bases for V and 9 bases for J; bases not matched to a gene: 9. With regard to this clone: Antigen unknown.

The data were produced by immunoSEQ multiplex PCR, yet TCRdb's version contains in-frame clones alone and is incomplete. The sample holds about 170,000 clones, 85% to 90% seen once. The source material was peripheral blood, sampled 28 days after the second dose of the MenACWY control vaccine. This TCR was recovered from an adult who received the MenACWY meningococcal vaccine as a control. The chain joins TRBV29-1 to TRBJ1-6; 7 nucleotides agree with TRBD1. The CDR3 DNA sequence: TGCAGCGCGGCTGACAGGGAAGGTTCACCCCTCCACTTT. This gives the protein CSAADREGSPLHF.